These T cell receptor beta chains were read from a single sample in a study of early T cells in non-severe SARS-CoV-2 infection. MiXCR was run by TCRdb on the 5' RACE reads, yielding one entry per CDR3 protein. The data show around 62,000 distinct CDR3 sequences, around 12% seen once. Input material: whole blood. The receptors were gathered from an adult who was a healthcare worker with PCR-confirmed SARS-CoV-2 infection or an uninfected control (not recorded which). The conserved cysteine and the conserved F or W are not part of the CDR3 here. Fields, in order: J gene, V gene, CDR3 protein.

>TRBJ2-7|TRBV5-4
ASRSTSGSPYEQY
>TRBJ1-6|TRBV20-1
SARDEFNSPLH
>TRBJ1-2|TRBV29-1
SADGQSNYGYT
>TRBJ1-4|TRBV7-2
ASSLAFRGPEVKLF
>TRBJ1-2|TRBV18
ASSPGQGDNYGYT
>TRBJ2-2|TRBV21-1
ASSKTFRKGTPGSCF
>TRBJ2-3|TRBV29-1
SVRDSSDTQY
>TRBJ2-5|TRBV28
ASSLETRLTQY
>TRBJ1-2|TRBV27
ASSSTAYGYT
>TRBJ2-5|TRBV20-1
SARVQETQY
>TRBJ2-7|TRBV4-2
ASSRGGGYEQY
>TRBJ1-6|TRBV28
ATPGQGQGRGSPLH
>TRBJ2-1|TRBV3-1
ASSPLADSSYNEQF
>TRBJ2-2|TRBV12-3/TRBV12-4
ASRETGANTGELF
>TRBJ2-3|TRBV7-3
ASSRLPGLAGGTDTQY